Listed here is a single T cell receptor beta chain. Its antigen is unknown. Nothing much larger sits one base from this clone, and base qualities are not available. Total RNA was isolated from peripheral blood mononuclear cells with TRIzol reagent and was purified using the RNeasy kit. Every RNA sample had an RNA integrity number above 6.5 and an OD 260/280 ratio above 1.9. CDR1 is given as SGHAT and CDR2 as FQNNGV, both from the germline V gene. V is shortened by 2 bases, J by 4 bases, and the region joining them spans 11 bases. Taken from cysteine to phenylalanine, the CDR3 has 15 residues. The read is trimmed to its CDR3 DNA, 45 bases read in frame from base 1. A modified ARM-PCR protocol with multiple V-beta primers and a C-beta primer was used to build TCRB libraries from RNA via three nested multiplex PCR rounds. Starting from roughly 0.5 ug of total RNA, TCRB-specific cDNA was synthesized using ProtoScript II Reverse Transcriptase and a C-beta primer. For the TCRB libraries, no unique molecular identifiers were described. In the third PCR, barcodes and adapters were added over about 24 cycles using Deep VentR (exo-) polymerase, and bands of 250-500 bp were then gel purified. TCRB libraries were sequenced on an Illumina HiSeq 2500 with 250 bp paired-end reads. In the original analysis: The reads were cleaned with Trimmomatic, merged with FLASH and assigned V, D and J segments with MiGEC before being analyzed in VDJtools. VDJtools was used to calculate the Shannon-Wiener diversity index, which quantified repertoire diversity. The raw public reads went through TCRdb reprocessing: fastp at Q25, MiXCR clone calling, in-frame beta chains kept. Identical CDR3 proteins give one entry, which carries the most common genes and DNA. What appears here as the V and J calls and clone size reflects TCRdb's work, not the paper's. This sample has approximately 20,000 distinct CDR3 sequences in its table, and about two thirds of those were observed once. The ten largest clones represent around a sixth of the sample.

The sample originates from a study of tumor-infiltrating lymphocytes in glioblastoma multiforme (TCRdb year 2017). A note on the overall study: The study tested whether intratumoral genomic heterogeneity fosters TIL diversity by jointly investigating somatic mutations, TIL diversity and immune response activity. Points the paper makes about the study in general: Only one glioblastoma patient was included in the TCR and somatic mutation analysis, limiting generalizability. The authors noted that sorting T cells into functional subsets, which was not done in the study, would be a future improvement. Because T cells carry unequal numbers of TCR transcripts, RNA-based TCR sequencing may distort clone frequencies.

Material: peripheral blood. The chain links TRBV11-2 with TRBJ2-2, with TRBD1 as a weak D call on 6 bases. This clonotype was obtained from a male donor with glioblastoma. Read as DNA, the sequence is TGTGCCAGCAGCTTATTCAGGGGCGGCACCGGGGAGCTGTTTTTT. Protein translation: CASSLFRGGTGELFF. This CDR3, with the reference TRBV11-2 and TRBJ2-2 proteins standing in past its ends, gives the full variable domain EAGVAQSPRYKIIEKRQSVAFWCNPISGHATLYWYQQILGQGPKLLIQFQNNGVVDDSQLPKDRFSAERLKGVDSTLKIQPAKLEDSAVYLCASSLFRGGTGELFFGEGSRLTVL.